Listed here are 24 T cell receptor beta chains from one sample, sequenced in a study of glioma-infiltrating T cells after dendritic cell vaccination. Clones were read by immunoSEQ multiplex PCR, and TCRdb kept only the in-frame ones, dropping some. Seen here are 50,000 to 80,000 clones, approximately 85% observed once, and the top ten hold 9% to 10%. Sequences were derived from blood, sampled before dendritic cell vaccination. The origin of the receptors is a human donor with glioblastoma.

The V gene is TRBV6-5, the J gene TRBJ1-3, with D tentatively TRBD1 (6 bases). This CDR3 region has 15 residues. The V end was cut by 0 bases, the J end by 4 bases, with 10 bases between. Germline V CDR1 and CDR2: MNHEY, SVGAGI. The CDR3 region is CASSYSQGRGNTIYF. CDR3 bases: TGTGCCAGCAGTTACTCCCAGGGGCGAGGAAACACCATATATTTT.

The chain uses TRBV15 and TRBJ1-5; 8 nucleotides match TRBD1. With 5 bases clipped from V and 8 bases from J, the junction kept 14 bases outside the gene matches. This CDR3 is built from 16 residues. Germline CDR1 reads LNHNV; CDR2 reads YYDKDF (reference sequence). In nucleotides, the CDR3 is TGTGCCACCAGCCCTCGCCCCGGGACAGGCCTAAAGCCCCAGCATTTT. Its translation is CATSPRPGTGLKPQHF.

J is TRBJ1-5 and V is TRBV6-1, with D possibly matching TRBD1 (6 bases). The germline gives CDR1 MNHNS, CDR2 SASEGT. Trimming stripped 8 bases from V and 7 bases from J, with 12 bases between. The CDR3 extends over 12 amino acids. The CDR3 loop reads CASQGSGQPQHF. The CDR3 DNA follows: TGTGCCAGCCAGGGGTCCGGACAGCCCCAGCATTTT.

J is TRBJ2-6 and V is TRBV27; 8 nucleotides match TRBD1. The CDR3 spans 18 residues. Germline V gene lookup returns CDR1 MNHEY and CDR2 SMNVEV (reference sequence). V shed 4 bases and J 2 bases; nucleotides not matched to a gene: 10. The CDR3 coding sequence is TGTGCCAGCAGTTCCCTAGCCAGGGGGCTAACTGGGGCCAACGTCCTGACTTTC. This translates into CASSSLARGLTGANVLTF.

The J gene is TRBJ1-1, the V gene TRBV7-9, with a weak D call TRBD1 (5 bases). The ends were cut back, 7 bases at V and 6 bases at J, with 12 bases in the middle. Germline V lookup: CDR1 SEHNR, CDR2 FQNEAQ (reference sequence). This CDR3 has 12 residues. Here the CDR3 DNA reads TGTGCCAGCACCTGGGGGGGGGCTGAAGCTTTCTTT. Translation gives CASTWGGAEAFF. The full variable domain, its missing parts supplied by reference TRBV7-9 and TRBJ1-1, is DTGVSQNPRHKITKRGQNVTFRCDPISEHNRLYWYRQTLGQGPEFLTYFQNEAQLEKSRLLSDRFSAERPKGSFSTLEIQRTEQGDSAMYLCASTWGGAEAFFGQGTRLTVV.

The V gene is TRBV7-6, the J gene TRBJ2-7, with TRBD1 identical over 7 bases. The CDR3 loop spans 14 amino acids. V was clipped by 1 base and J by 9 bases; unmatched bases: 9. In germline, CDR1 is SGHVS, CDR2 FNYEAQ. The DNA of the CDR3 is TGTGCCAGCAGCTTAGGAGGATGGGACAGAGCGCAGTACTTC. Protein sequence: CASSLGGWDRAQYF. The variable domain in full, completed from reference TRBV7-6 and TRBJ2-7, reads GAGVSQSPRYKVTKRGQDVALRCDPISGHVSLYWYRQALGQGPEFLTYFNYEAQQDKSGLPNDRFSAERPEGSISTLTIQRTEQRDSAMYRCASSLGGWDRAQYFGPGTRLTVT.

J is TRBJ2-5 and V is TRBV19; D gene unclear. The CDR3 loop spans 14 amino acids. Trimming took off 5 bases at V and 0 bases at J, with 10 bases between the two ends. Germline V CDR1 and CDR2: LNHDA, SQIVND (reference sequence). The CDR3 sequence: CASSPQVDQETQYF. The CDR3 bases are TGTGCCAGTAGTCCCCAGGTGGACCAAGAGACCCAGTACTTC.

The genes are TRBV5-4 and TRBJ1-5, with D possibly TRBD1 on 5 matching bases. The ends were cut back, 4 bases at V and 9 bases at J, with 11 bases in the middle. This CDR3 has 12 residues. CDR1 is SGHNT, CDR2 YYREEE, per germline (reference sequence). CDR3 in amino acids: CASSLWGGPQHF. Here the CDR3 DNA reads TGTGCCAGCAGCCTTTGGGGGGGGCCCCAGCATTTT. Full variable domain (rest looked up from reference TRBV5-4 and TRBJ1-5): ETGVTQSPTHLIKTRGQQVTLRCSSQSGHNTVSWYQQALGQGPQFIFQYYREEENGRGNFPPRFSGLQFPNYSSELNVNALELDDSALYLCASSLWGGPQHFGDGTRLSIL.

V gene TRBV7-2 combines with J gene TRBJ2-1, with a possible D match to TRBD1 (5 bases). CDR1 and CDR2 from the germline V gene are SGHTA and FQGNSA. This CDR3 comprises 12 residues. Trimming shortened V by 1 base and J by 7 bases, and 5 bases separated the two germline ends. The CDR3 region has the DNA TGTGCCAGCAGCTTAGAGGGGAATGAGCAGTTCTTC. This encodes CASSLEGNEQFF.

V is TRBV28 and J is TRBJ2-5, with D possibly TRBD2 on 6 matching bases. CDR1 MDHEN and CDR2 SYDVKM come from the germline V gene. Trimming stripped 8 bases from V and 5 bases from J, with 15 bases between. CDR3 length equals 13 residues. The CDR3, as DNA: TGTGCCAGCCGCCCGGGACTCAGGGAGACCCAGTACTTC. The encoded protein is CASRPGLRETQYF.

This sequence joins TRBV4-1 and TRBJ2-1; tentative D call: TRBD2 (5 bases). Germline CDR1 is MGHRA and CDR2 is YSYEKL. This CDR3 has 17 residues. The germline V and J ends were trimmed by 3 bases and 1 base, with 16 bases remaining between them. CDR3 coding DNA: TGCGCCAGCAGCCACCTGGGCATAGCGCTTTCCTACAATGAGCAGTTCTTC. Translating it yields CASSHLGIALSYNEQFF.

The genes are TRBV30 and TRBJ2-5, with 7 bases that match TRBD2. The CDR3 has 12 residues. The junction had 1 base not matched to a gene; V was cut back by 1 base and J by 5 bases. The germline CDR1 and CDR2 sequences are GTSNPN and SVGIG (reference sequence). The CDR3 is CAWSAGGETQYF. In DNA, the CDR3 is TGTGCCTGGAGTGCCGGGGGGGAGACCCAGTACTTC.

The gene calls are TRBV7-2 and TRBJ2-3; no clear D. In germline, CDR1 is SGHTA, CDR2 FQGNSA. Trimming shortened V by 6 bases and J by 6 bases, and 13 bases separated the two germline ends. This CDR3 comprises 13 residues. Here the CDR3 DNA reads TGTGCCAGCAGTTCTGCCGGGTCTGATACGCAGTATTTT. Its translation: CASSSAGSDTQYF.

The chain is built from TRBV15 and TRBJ2-7, with D maybe TRBD1 (7 bases). Trimming removed 5 bases at V and 3 bases at J, with 14 bases between. The V gene's germline CDR1 is LNHNV and CDR2 YYDKDF (reference sequence). This CDR3 is 14 amino acids long. This CDR3 reads CATSSRGTVYEQYF. For the CDR3, the DNA is TGTGCCACCAGCTCCCGGGGGACAGTCTACGAGCAGTACTTC. Together with reference TRBV15 and TRBJ2-7, the CDR3 gives the full variable domain: DAMVIQNPRYQVTQFGKPVTLSCSQTLNHNVMYWYQQKSSQAPKLLFHYYDKDFNNEADTPDNFQSRRPNTSFCFLDIRSPGLGDTAMYLCATSSRGTVYEQYFGPGTRLTVT.

The rearrangement links TRBV14 to TRBJ2-7; 8 nucleotides match TRBD1. The CDR3 has 16 residues. After removal of 1 base from V and 3 bases from J, the junction contained 8 bases not matched to a gene. Germline V gene lookup returns CDR1 SGHDN and CDR2 FVKESK. The CDR3 here is CASSQGTGSGYYEQYF. The DNA for the CDR3 is TGTGCCAGCAGCCAAGGGACAGGGTCGGGGTACTACGAGCAGTACTTC.

This sequence joins TRBV6-4 and TRBJ1-2; D is uncertain. This CDR3 is built from 16 residues. V was cut by 1 base and J by 2 bases, with 14 bases left in between. Germline V gene data show CDR1 as MRHNA and CDR2 as SNTAGT. The CDR3 sequence: CASSDFPFRENYGYTF. The CDR3 DNA reads as TGTGCCAGCAGTGACTTCCCCTTTAGGGAGAACTATGGCTACACCTTC.

The chain uses TRBV30 and TRBJ2-4; 9 nucleotides line up with TRBD1. Germline V gene sequence: CDR1 GTSNPN, CDR2 SVGIG (reference sequence). V trimming: 5 bases; J trimming: 9 bases; junction bases outside the gene matches: 8. This CDR3 is 13 amino acids long. The CDR3 DNA reads as TGTGCCTGGGCCGGGACAGGGATGTCCATTCAGTACTTC. It translates to CAWAGTGMSIQYF.

V gene TRBV27 combines with J gene TRBJ2-7; TRBD1 agrees at 9 bases. The CDR3 extends over 15 amino acids. Germline-derived CDR1 and CDR2 are MNHEY and SMNVEV (reference sequence). V shed 5 bases and J 0 bases; nucleotides not matched to a gene: 5. CDR3 nucleotide sequence: TGTGCCAGCAGTCCCGGGGACAGGGCCTCCTACGAGCAGTACTTC. Translation gives CASSPGDRASYEQYF.

The genes are TRBV2 and TRBJ1-6; D is unresolved. Germline CDR1 is SNHLY and CDR2 is FYNNEI. With 6 bases removed from V and 0 bases from J, the gap between germline ends came to 15 bases. The CDR3 has 17 residues. The CDR3 nucleotides are TGTGCCAGCAGCCCTCCCCCACGGAGCTCCTATAATTCACCCCTCCACTTT. This encodes CASSPPPRSSYNSPLHF.

The rearrangement uses TRBV5-6 and TRBJ2-1; D might be TRBD1 (6 bases). Germline lookup yields CDR1 SGHDT and CDR2 YYEEEE. This CDR3 has 15 residues. The V and J ends lost 5 bases and 3 bases respectively, with 15 bases between them. For the CDR3, the DNA is TGTGCCAGCAGGTACAGGGAGAGGATCTACAATGAGCAGTTCTTC. This translates into CASRYRERIYNEQFF.

The chain employs TRBV4-2 and TRBJ2-3, with 10 nucleotides matching TRBD2. The CDR3 is made up of 17 amino acids. The ends lost 4 bases at V and 5 bases at J; junction bases unmatched: 12. CDR1 is LGHNA and CDR2 is YNFKEQ in the germline V gene. The CDR3 DNA reads as TGTGCCAGCAGCCCCCGTTTGGGTAGCGGGGGGATAGATACGCAGTATTTT. Encoded protein: CASSPRLGSGGIDTQYF.

V is TRBV2 and J is TRBJ2-5; D is possibly TRBD2 (6 bases). V gave up 7 bases and J gave up 4 bases, with 13 bases separating them. Germline CDR1 SNHLY, CDR2 FYNNEI. This CDR3 is 13 amino acids long. CDR3 residues: CASTLTSRETQYF. For the CDR3, the DNA is TGTGCCAGCACCCTGACTAGTCGAGAGACCCAGTACTTC.

The chain uses TRBV7-2 and TRBJ2-3; 11 bases are shared with TRBD2. V shed 3 bases and J 2 bases; nucleotides not matched to a gene: 1. The CDR3 extends over 15 amino acids. In germline, CDR1 is SGHTA, CDR2 FQGNSA. The CDR3 spells CASSFSGGATDTQYF. The CDR3 nucleotides are TGTGCCAGCAGCTTTAGCGGGGGGGCCACAGATACGCAGTATTTT.

With respect to this clone: Within the sample, other DNA sequences also encode this same CDR3. The V gene is TRBV7-2, the J gene TRBJ2-2; 7 bases line up with TRBD2. The germline V gene encodes CDR1 SGHTA and CDR2 FQGNSA. The CDR3 sequence is 15 residues long. The V gene end was trimmed by 3 bases and the J gene end by 4 bases; junction bases not matched to a gene: 5. The CDR3 DNA reads as TGTGCCAGCAGCTTGCGGGGGATGGGCACCGGGGAGCTGTTTTTT. Translation: CASSLRGMGTGELFF.